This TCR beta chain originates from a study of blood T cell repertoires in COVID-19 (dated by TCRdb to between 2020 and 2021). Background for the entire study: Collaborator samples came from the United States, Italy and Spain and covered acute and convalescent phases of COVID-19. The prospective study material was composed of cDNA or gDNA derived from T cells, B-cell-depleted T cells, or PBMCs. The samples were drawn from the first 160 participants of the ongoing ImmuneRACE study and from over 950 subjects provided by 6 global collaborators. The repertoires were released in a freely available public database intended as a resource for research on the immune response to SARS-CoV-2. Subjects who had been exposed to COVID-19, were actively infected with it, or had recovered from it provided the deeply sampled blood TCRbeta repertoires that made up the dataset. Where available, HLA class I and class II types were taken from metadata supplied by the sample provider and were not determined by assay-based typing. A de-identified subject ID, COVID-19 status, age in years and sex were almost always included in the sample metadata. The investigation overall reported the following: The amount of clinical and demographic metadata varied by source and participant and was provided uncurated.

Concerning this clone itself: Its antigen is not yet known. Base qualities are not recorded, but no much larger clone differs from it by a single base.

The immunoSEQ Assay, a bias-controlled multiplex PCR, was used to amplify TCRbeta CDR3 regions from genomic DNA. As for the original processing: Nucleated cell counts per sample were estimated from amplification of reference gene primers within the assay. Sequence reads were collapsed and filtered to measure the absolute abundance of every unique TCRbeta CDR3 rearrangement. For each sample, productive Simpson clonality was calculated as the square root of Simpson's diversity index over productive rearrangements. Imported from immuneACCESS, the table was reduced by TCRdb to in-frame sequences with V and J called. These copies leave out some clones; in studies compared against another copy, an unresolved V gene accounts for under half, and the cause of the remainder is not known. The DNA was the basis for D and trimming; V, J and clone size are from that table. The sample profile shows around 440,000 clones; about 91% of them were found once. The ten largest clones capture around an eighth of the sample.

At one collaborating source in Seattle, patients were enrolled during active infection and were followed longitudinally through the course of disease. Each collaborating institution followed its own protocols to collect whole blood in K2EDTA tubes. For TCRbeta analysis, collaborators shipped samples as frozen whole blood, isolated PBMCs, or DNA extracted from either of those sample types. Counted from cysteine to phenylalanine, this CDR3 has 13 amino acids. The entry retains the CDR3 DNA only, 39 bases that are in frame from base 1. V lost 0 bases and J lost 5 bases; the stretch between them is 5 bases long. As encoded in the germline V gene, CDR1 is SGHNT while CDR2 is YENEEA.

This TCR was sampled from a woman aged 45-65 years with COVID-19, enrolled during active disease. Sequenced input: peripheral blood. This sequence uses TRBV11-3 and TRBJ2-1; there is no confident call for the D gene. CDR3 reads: CASSLDINNEQFF. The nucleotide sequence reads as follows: TGTGCCAGCAGCTTAGATATTAACAATGAGCAGTTCTTC.